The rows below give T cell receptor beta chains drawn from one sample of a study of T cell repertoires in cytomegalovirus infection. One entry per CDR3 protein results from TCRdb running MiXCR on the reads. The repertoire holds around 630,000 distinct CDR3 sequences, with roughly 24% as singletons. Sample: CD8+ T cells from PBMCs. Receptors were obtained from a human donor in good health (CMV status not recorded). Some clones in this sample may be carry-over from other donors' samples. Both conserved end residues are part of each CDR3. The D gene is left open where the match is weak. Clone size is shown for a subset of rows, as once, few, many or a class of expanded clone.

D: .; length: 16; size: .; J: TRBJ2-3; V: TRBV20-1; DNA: TGCAGTGCTAGAGATACCAGGGGCGATTTTGCAGATACGCAGTATTTT; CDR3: CSARDTRGDFADTQYF
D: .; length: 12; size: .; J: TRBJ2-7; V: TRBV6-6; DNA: TGTGCCAGCAGTTACACAGCCTACGAGCAGTACTTC; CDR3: CASSYTAYEQYF
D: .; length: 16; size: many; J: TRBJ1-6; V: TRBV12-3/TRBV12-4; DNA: TGTGCCAGCAGTTTTGGCCGGAGATCCTATAATTCACCCCTCCACTTT; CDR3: CASSFGRRSYNSPLHF
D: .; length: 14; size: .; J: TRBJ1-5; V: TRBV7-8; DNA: TGTGCCAGCAGCCGGACAGATCCAAATCAGCCCCAGCATTTT; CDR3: CASSRTDPNQPQHF
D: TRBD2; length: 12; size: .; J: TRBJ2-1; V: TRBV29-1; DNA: TGCAGCTTGGGACTAGCGGGGGCAGAGCAGTTCTTC; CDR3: CSLGLAGAEQFF
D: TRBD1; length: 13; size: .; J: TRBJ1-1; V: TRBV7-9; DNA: TGTGCCAGCAGCTTACCCCAGGACAGGGAGGCTTTCTTT; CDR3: CASSLPQDREAFF
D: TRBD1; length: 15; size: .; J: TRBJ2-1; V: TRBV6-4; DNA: TGTGCCAGCAGTGACTCGGACAGGGGGCTGGATGAGCAGTTCTTC; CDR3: CASSDSDRGLDEQFF
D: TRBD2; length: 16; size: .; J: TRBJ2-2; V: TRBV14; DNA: TGTGCCAGCAGACTTCTAGCGGCGGGTAGCACCGGGGAGCTGTTTTTT; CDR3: CASRLLAAGSTGELFF
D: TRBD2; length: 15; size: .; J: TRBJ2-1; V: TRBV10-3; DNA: TGTGCCATCAGTGGGCGCGGGGGGAACGTCAATGAGCAGTTCTTC; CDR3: CAISGRGGNVNEQFF
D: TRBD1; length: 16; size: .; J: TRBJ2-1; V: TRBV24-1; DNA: TGTGCCACCAGTGATCCTTGGAAGGGGGCTTACAATGAGCAGTTCTTC; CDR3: CATSDPWKGAYNEQFF
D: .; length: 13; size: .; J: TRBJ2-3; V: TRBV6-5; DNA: TGTGCCAACAGTTACGGGGTACGGGATACGCAGTATTTT; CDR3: CANSYGVRDTQYF
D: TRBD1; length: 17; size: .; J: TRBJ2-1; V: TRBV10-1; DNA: TGCGCCAGCAGTGATGCCCAAACAGGGGGCTGGTCCAATGAGCAGTTCTTC; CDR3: CASSDAQTGGWSNEQFF
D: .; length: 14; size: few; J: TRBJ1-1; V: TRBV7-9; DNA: TGTGCCAGCAGCTCGGAGGGGCGGAAATCGGAAGCTTTCTTT; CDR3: CASSSEGRKSEAFF
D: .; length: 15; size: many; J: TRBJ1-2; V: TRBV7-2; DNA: TGTGCCAGCAGCTTAAAACGAGGCAGGGGCGATGGCTACACCTTC; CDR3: CASSLKRGRGDGYTF
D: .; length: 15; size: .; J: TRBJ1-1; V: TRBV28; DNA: TGTGCCAGCAGTGTGGGTTTTCGCATGAACATTGAAGCTTTCTTT; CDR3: CASSVGFRMNIEAFF
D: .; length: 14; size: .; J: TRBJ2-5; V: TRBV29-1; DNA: TGCAGCGTTGAGAATTTTGAGAACGGGGAGACCCAGTACTTC; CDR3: CSVENFENGETQYF
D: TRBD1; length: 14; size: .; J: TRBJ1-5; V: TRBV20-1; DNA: TGCAGTGCCCAGGGGGCGCAGAGCAATCAGCCCCAGCATTTT; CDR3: CSAQGAQSNQPQHF
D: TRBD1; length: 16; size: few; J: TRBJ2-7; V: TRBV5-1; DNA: TGCGCCAGCAGCTGGCTGGGACAGGGGGTCCCCTACGAGCAGTACTTC; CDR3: CASSWLGQGVPYEQYF
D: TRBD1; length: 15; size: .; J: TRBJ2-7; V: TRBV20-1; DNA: TGCAGTGCTCAAACCGGGACAGGGACTCCCTACGAGCAGTACTTC; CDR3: CSAQTGTGTPYEQYF
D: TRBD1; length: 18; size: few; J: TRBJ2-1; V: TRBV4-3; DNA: TGCGCCAGCAGCCAAGCTGAATACGGGACAGTGTTGGCCAATGAGCAGTTCTTC; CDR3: CASSQAEYGTVLANEQFF